The text below deals with one T cell receptor (beta chain). What it recognizes is unknown. The junction departs from germline at one end; a sequencing error may be responsible. The sample belongs to a study of blood T cells in healthy people across ages. Primed by a sample-barcoded 5' primer and a J-beta primer mix, a second PCR proceeded for about 6 to 11 cycles. Carrying 12 random nucleotides, a template-switch adaptor labeled each individual cDNA molecule. TCRdb ran MiXCR on the 5' RACE reads and lists one entry per CDR3 protein. There are about 580,000 distinct CDR3 sequences in the sample; 45% to 55% occur only once, and just under 25% lies in the top ten. General observations from the study: It was held that diversity estimates obtained from one million T cells represented underestimates. Expanded clonotype changes were possibly confounded by unknown donor CMV status. There was a strong correlation between TCR beta diversity and naive T cell percentage.

The V gene's germline CDR1 is MNHEY and CDR2 SVGAGI. There are 17 residues in the CDR3. V gene TRBV6-5 combines with J gene TRBJ2-6; D possibly corresponds to TRBD1 (6 bases). Sequencing was performed on blood. The receptor was isolated from a man aged 80 or over in good health. CDR3 in amino acids: CAGSYSGHASGANVLTF. The DNA for the CDR3 is TGTGCCGGCAGTTACTCGGGACATGCCTCGGGGGCCAACGTCCTGACTTTC.